These T cell receptor beta chains were read from a single sample in a study of shared clonotypes between healthy human individuals. The repertoire was sequenced with immunoSEQ multiplex PCR; TCRdb's copy has only in-frame clones and lacks some. The sample yields hundreds of thousands of clones, approximately 97% seen once. The sample taken for sequencing was naive CD4+ T cells sorted from blood. The receptors were sampled from a woman aged 30 to 39 in good health. Both conserved end residues are part of each CDR3. Fields, in order: clone size, D gene, J gene, V gene, CDR3 DNA, CDR3 protein. D genes are given only for firm matches. Rows may omit the clone size; those that give it use once, few, many or a size class.

>-|-|TRBJ2-5|TRBV2
TGTGCCAGCAGTGACTTTAGGGGGGAGACCCAGTACTTC
CASSDFRGETQYF
>-|-|TRBJ2-5|TRBV7-2
TGTGCCAGCAGCTTGGAAGGTGATTGGGAGACCCAGTACTTC
CASSLEGDWETQYF
>once|-|TRBJ1-3|TRBV28
TGTGCCAGCAGTTTGCAGACCTCTGGAAACACCATATATTTT
CASSLQTSGNTIYF
>-|TRBD2|TRBJ2-1|TRBV19
TGTGCCAGTAGCAAAGCTAGCGGGAGCTCCTACAATGAGCAGTTCTTC
CASSKASGSSYNEQFF
>-|-|TRBJ2-1|TRBV5-8
TGTGCCAGCAGCTTGCAACCAACCAATGAGCAGTTCTTC
CASSLQPTNEQFF
>-|TRBD2|TRBJ2-3|TRBV27
TGTGCCAGCACCCCCCAAGGGCGGGCGGGAGTGGTAGATACGCAGTATTTT
CASTPQGRAGVVDTQYF
>-|TRBD2|TRBJ2-3|TRBV19
TGTGCCAGTAGTATAAACCCGGGACTAGCGGGAGGCACAGATACGCAGTATTTT
CASSINPGLAGGTDTQYF
>-|TRBD1|TRBJ1-5|TRBV28
TGTGCCAGCAGTCGACCAACAGGGGCTCATCAGCCCCAGCATTTT
CASSRPTGAHQPQHF
>-|-|TRBJ1-1|TRBV19
TGTGCCAGTAGTTTGAGGGGCCCGTCAAAAGCTTTCTTT
CASSLRGPSKAFF
>-|-|TRBJ2-1|TRBV2
TGTGCCAGCAGTCCGGGGGCTCCGGGATTGAATGAGCAGTTCTTC
CASSPGAPGLNEQFF
>-|-|TRBJ1-5|TRBV28
TGTGCCAGCAGCGCAACACAGGCGCCCCAGCATTTT
CASSATQAPQHF
>-|-|TRBJ1-2|TRBV28
TGTGCCAGCAGTTTCCCCGGCGGGGCCGGCTTCGGCTACACCTTC
CASSFPGGAGFGYTF
>-|-|TRBJ2-5|TRBV7-9
TGTGCCAGCAGCTTAGAGGTGGGACACTACCAAGAGACCCAGTACTTC
CASSLEVGHYQETQYF
>-|-|TRBJ2-3|TRBV4-2
TGTGCCAGCAGTCAAACCGGAGATACGCAGTATTTT
CASSQTGDTQYF
>-|-|TRBJ2-1|TRBV28
TGTGCCATCAGGGGGGGGGTCTTGACCCAAAACAATGAGCAGTTCTTC
CAIRGGVLTQNNEQFF
>-|-|TRBJ2-5|TRBV5-1
TGCGCCAGCAAACCAGGCCTCCAAGAGACCCAGTACTTC
CASKPGLQETQYF
>-|TRBD1|TRBJ2-5|TRBV6-5
TGTGCCAGCAGTTACGCGGGACAGGGGACCCAGTACTTC
CASSYAGQGTQYF
>-|-|TRBJ1-6|TRBV6-6
TGTGCCAGCAGGGTTCAGGGTTATAATTCACCCCTCCACTTT
CASRVQGYNSPLHF
>-|TRBD1|TRBJ2-6|TRBV7-8
TGTGCCAGCAGCTTATTCGACAGGGGCGCTGGGGCCAACGTCCTGACTTTC
CASSLFDRGAGANVLTF
>-|TRBD1|TRBJ2-2|TRBV19
TGTGCCAGTACCCCAGACAGGGTGGGCGGGGAGCTGTTTTTT
CASTPDRVGGELFF
>once|TRBD1|TRBJ2-7|TRBV25-1
TGTGCCAGCAGTGTTATAGGGACAGGTTCCTACGAGCAGTACTTC
CASSVIGTGSYEQYF
>-|-|TRBJ1-2|TRBV28
TGTGCCAGCAGTTTGGTAGGATCTAACTATGGCTACACCTTC
CASSLVGSNYGYTF
>-|TRBD1|TRBJ1-6|TRBV11-1
TGTGCCAGCAGCAGCCTCGACAGGGGAGGTTTGAGTTCACCCCTCCACTTT
CASSSLDRGGLSSPLHF
>-|TRBD2|TRBJ2-1|TRBV6-5
TGTGCCAGCAGTTACTCGTCGGGACTAGGGGCTAATGAGCAGTTCTTC
CASSYSSGLGANEQFF
>-|-|TRBJ1-2|TRBV28
TGTGCCAGCAGTGCCCCAGACAGCGGCTACACCTTC
CASSAPDSGYTF
>once|-|TRBJ2-7|TRBV11-3
TGTGCCAGCAGCTTGCGACACGGGACCTCCTACGAGCAGTACTTC
CASSLRHGTSYEQYF
>-|-|TRBJ1-3|TRBV30
TGTGCCTGGAGTGACAGGGCTCTTGGAAACACCATATATTTT
CAWSDRALGNTIYF
>once|-|TRBJ2-3|TRBV19
TGTGCCAGTAGTACTAGCTCTTCTTCAGATACGCAGTATTTT
CASSTSSSSDTQYF
>-|-|TRBJ1-2|TRBV18
TGTGCCAGCTCACCTGCTGGGGTGCCAAACTATGGCTACACCTTC
CASSPAGVPNYGYTF
>-|-|TRBJ2-1|TRBV5-1
TGCGCCAGCAGCTTGCAATCGGGGAGGTCCTACAATGAGCAGTTCTTC
CASSLQSGRSYNEQFF
>-|-|TRBJ2-1|TRBV28
TGTGCCAGCAGTTTGTACTGGGGATCCAATGAGCAGTTCTTC
CASSLYWGSNEQFF
>-|-|TRBJ2-1|TRBV5-6
TGTGCCAGCAGCTTGATCGGGCGTGGGAGTAGGGATGAGCAGTTCTTC
CASSLIGRGSRDEQFF
>-|TRBD2|TRBJ2-1|TRBV19
TGTGCCAGTAGTATGACGGGCGGGAGCTCCTACAATGAGCAGTTCTTC
CASSMTGGSSYNEQFF
>-|-|TRBJ1-2|TRBV5-1
TGCGCCAGCAGCTCCCCCTCCCGGGGTCTAAGGGGCTACACCTTC
CASSSPSRGLRGYTF
>-|-|TRBJ2-1|TRBV18
TGTGCCAGCTCTAAAGCGGGTGCGGGTGAGCAGTTCTTC
CASSKAGAGEQFF
>-|TRBD1|TRBJ1-5|TRBV27
TGTGCCAGCAGTTACGGACAGGGGCCGCATCAGCCCCAGCATTTT
CASSYGQGPHQPQHF
>-|-|TRBJ2-2|TRBV7-2
TGTGCCAGCAGCTCCTACGGCGGGGAGCTGTTTTTT
CASSSYGGELFF
>-|-|TRBJ1-1|TRBV9
TGTGCCAGCAGCGTAGATGGACACCAGAACACTGAAGCTTTCTTT
CASSVDGHQNTEAFF
>-|-|TRBJ2-1|TRBV30
TGTGCCTGGGGGACCGACCCCTACAATGAGCAGTTCTTC
CAWGTDPYNEQFF
>-|-|TRBJ1-1|TRBV5-1
TGCGCCAGCAGCAACCTCGGTTTAAGGAGAAATATGAACACTGAAGCTTTCTTT
CASSNLGLRRNMNTEAFF
>-|TRBD1|TRBJ2-5|TRBV18
TGTGCCAGCTCTCCTACCCCGACAGGGAACACCCAGTACTTC
CASSPTPTGNTQYF
>-|-|TRBJ1-2|TRBV9
TGTGCCAGCAGCTTCCCCGGCTATGGCTACACCTTC
CASSFPGYGYTF
>-|-|TRBJ2-5|TRBV28
TGTGCCAGCAGCCTGACGGGCTCAATGGAGACCCAGTACTTC
CASSLTGSMETQYF
>-|TRBD2|TRBJ2-7|TRBV7-2
TGTGCCAGCAGCTTATACGGGTCGGGAGGCTTACGCGAGCAGTACTTC
CASSLYGSGGLREQYF
>-|-|TRBJ2-5|TRBV11-2
TGTGCCAGCAGCTTATATTCGGCAGCGATACTCCAAGAGACCCAGTACTTC
CASSLYSAAILQETQYF
>-|TRBD1|TRBJ1-5|TRBV19
TGTGCCAGTAGTAGAGACAGGGTCTTAGGTCAGCCCCAGCATTTT
CASSRDRVLGQPQHF
>-|-|TRBJ1-1|TRBV27
TGTGCCAGCAGTCCTCACTGGGGCCGCGACACTGAAGCTTTCTTT
CASSPHWGRDTEAFF
>-|TRBD1|TRBJ2-2|TRBV5-8
TGTGCCAGCACCACCAGGGGGACAGGGGCAACCGGGGAGCTGTTTTTT
CASTTRGTGATGELFF
>-|-|TRBJ1-5|TRBV29-1
TGCAGCGCGGGGGAATCGGATAATCAGCCCCAGCATTTT
CSAGESDNQPQHF
>-|-|TRBJ2-1|TRBV10-1
TGCGCCAGCAGTGAGTCGATCACGGGGAATGAGCAGTTCTTC
CASSESITGNEQFF
>once|-|TRBJ2-2|TRBV5-1
TGCGCCAGCAGCCATCTTTCTTTTGGGGGTCTTAACACCGGGGAGCTGTTTTTT
CASSHLSFGGLNTGELFF
>-|-|TRBJ1-4|TRBV11-2
TGTGCCAGCAGCTTAGTGGGTCCGGTTGGAGAAAAACTGTTTTTT
CASSLVGPVGEKLFF
>-|TRBD1|TRBJ2-2|TRBV19
TGTGCCAGTACCGGGACAGGTCACACCGGGGAGCTGTTTTTT
CASTGTGHTGELFF
>once|TRBD2|TRBJ2-1|TRBV18
TGTGCCAGCTCACCAAGGCGGGAGACCTCCTACAATGAGCAGTTCTTC
CASSPRRETSYNEQFF
>few|TRBD1|TRBJ1-1|TRBV6-6
TGTGCCAGCAGCCAACAGGGGTGGAACACTGAAGCTTTCTTT
CASSQQGWNTEAFF
>-|-|TRBJ2-7|TRBV4-1
TGCGCCAGCAGCCAAGAAGTTGGGGTAGCATCATACGAGCAGTACTTC
CASSQEVGVASYEQYF
>-|-|TRBJ1-1|TRBV28
TGTGCCAGCAGAGGGACGCCATCGAGCACTGAAGCTTTCTTT
CASRGTPSSTEAFF
>-|-|TRBJ1-3|TRBV28
TGTGCCAGCAGTGGGGGTTTGGGGGCCCGTCTCTCTGGAAACACCATATATTTT
CASSGGLGARLSGNTIYF
>once|TRBD2|TRBJ2-1|TRBV18
TGTGCCAGCTCAGAGGGACTAGCGGGACCGACTGAGCAGTTCTTC
CASSEGLAGPTEQFF
>-|-|TRBJ2-7|TRBV13
TGTGCCAGCAGCTTAGGTGCTGCTTACGAGCAGTACTTC
CASSLGAAYEQYF